The TCR beta chain under discussion was sequenced for a study of T cells after yellow fever vaccination. Study-wide context: It was SMART-Seq v4 Ultra Low Input that prepared the fractions with low cell numbers.

Findings and caveats of the study: On re-exposure, the response was weaker but peaked faster, at day 5 versus 15. Repertoires sorted by FACS could include abundant clonotypes that are contaminants from the bulk population.

The CDR3 is made up of 14 amino acids. The germline V gene has CDR1 LGHNA and CDR2 YNFKEQ. V lost 3 bases and J lost 4, with 13 bases in between. As concerns this clonotype: Its antigen is unidentified.

From the 5' RACE reads, TCRdb called clonotypes with MiXCR, one entry per CDR3 protein. The data contain 300,000 to 400,000 distinct CDR3 sequences, around 12% of them singletons. The receptor was derived from a man aged 18 to 29 who received the YFV17D yellow fever vaccine. Sequencing was performed on CD4+ T cells sorted from PBMCs, taken 15 days after the yellow fever booster vaccination. The V call is TRBV4-2, the J call TRBJ2-7, with a weak D call TRBD2 (5 bases). CDR3 region: CASSHGLGLYEQYF. As DNA, the CDR3 is TGTGCCAGCAGCCACGGACTGGGCTTATACGAGCAGTACTTC.